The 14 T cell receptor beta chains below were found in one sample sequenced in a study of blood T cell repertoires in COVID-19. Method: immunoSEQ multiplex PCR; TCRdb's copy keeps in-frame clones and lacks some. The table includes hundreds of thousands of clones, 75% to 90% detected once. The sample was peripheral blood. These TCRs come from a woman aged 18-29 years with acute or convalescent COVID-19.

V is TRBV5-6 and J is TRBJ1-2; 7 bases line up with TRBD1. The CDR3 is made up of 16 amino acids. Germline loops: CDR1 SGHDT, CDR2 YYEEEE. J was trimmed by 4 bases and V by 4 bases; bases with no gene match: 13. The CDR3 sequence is CASSVSGTVTFYGYTF. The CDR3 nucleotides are TGTGCCAGCAGCGTATCCGGGACAGTTACTTTCTATGGCTACACCTTC.

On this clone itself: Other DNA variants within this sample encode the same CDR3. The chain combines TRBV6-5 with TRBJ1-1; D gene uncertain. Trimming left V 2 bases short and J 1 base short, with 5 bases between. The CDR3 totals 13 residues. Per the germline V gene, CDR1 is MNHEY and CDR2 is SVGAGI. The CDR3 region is CASSYGGNTEAFF. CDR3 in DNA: TGTGCCAGCAGTTACGGAGGGAACACTGAAGCTTTCTTT.

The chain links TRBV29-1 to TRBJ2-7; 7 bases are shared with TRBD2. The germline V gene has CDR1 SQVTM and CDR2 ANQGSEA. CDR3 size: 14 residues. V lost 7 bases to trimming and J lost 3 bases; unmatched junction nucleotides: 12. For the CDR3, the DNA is TGCAGCGCTTTACCCGGGGAGGGAAACTACGAGCAGTACTTC. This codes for CSALPGEGNYEQYF.

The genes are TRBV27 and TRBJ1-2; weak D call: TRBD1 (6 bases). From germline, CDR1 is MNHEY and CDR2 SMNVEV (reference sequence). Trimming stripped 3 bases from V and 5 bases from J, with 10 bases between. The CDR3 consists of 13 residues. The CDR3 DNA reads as TGTGCCAGCAGTTTCGATCAGGGGTATGGCTACACCTTC. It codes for CASSFDQGYGYTF.

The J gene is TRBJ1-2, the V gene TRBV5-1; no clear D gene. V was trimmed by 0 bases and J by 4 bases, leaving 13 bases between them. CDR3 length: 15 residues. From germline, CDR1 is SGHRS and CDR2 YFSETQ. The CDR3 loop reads CASSLELNSGYGYTF. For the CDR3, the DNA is TGCGCCAGCAGCTTGGAACTCAACAGCGGCTATGGCTACACCTTC.

The CDR3 DNA follows: TGCAGCGTGACCCCAGGGGCGGCTGAAGCTTTCTTT. This encodes CSVTPGAAEAFF. The chain is built from TRBV29-1 and TRBJ1-1; D possibly corresponds to TRBD1 (6 bases). V lost 6 bases and J lost 6, with 14 bases in between. The CDR3 runs to 12 residues. Germline V gives CDR1 SQVTM, CDR2 ANQGSEA.

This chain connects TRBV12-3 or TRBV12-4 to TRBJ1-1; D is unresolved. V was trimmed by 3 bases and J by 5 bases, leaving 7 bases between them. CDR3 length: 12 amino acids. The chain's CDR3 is CASSFFGTEAFF. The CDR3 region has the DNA TGTGCCAGCAGTTTTTTCGGGACTGAAGCTTTCTTT.

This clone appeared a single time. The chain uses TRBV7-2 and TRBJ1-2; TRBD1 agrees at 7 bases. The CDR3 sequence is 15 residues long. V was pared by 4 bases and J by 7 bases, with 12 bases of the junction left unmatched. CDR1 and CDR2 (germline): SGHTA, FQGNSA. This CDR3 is CASSSYLSHRGGYTF. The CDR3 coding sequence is TGTGCCAGCAGCTCATACTTAAGCCACAGGGGTGGCTACACCTTC.

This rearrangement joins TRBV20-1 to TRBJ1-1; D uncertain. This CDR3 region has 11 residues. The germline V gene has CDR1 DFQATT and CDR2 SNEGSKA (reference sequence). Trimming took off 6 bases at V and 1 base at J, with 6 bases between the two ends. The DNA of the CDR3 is TGCAGTGCCCGGGAGAACACTGAAGCTTTCTTT. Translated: CSARENTEAFF.

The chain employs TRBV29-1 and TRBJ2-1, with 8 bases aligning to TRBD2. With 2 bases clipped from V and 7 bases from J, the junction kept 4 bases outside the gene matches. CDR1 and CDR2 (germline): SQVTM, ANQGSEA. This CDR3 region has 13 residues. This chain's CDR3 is CSVETGGPNEQFF. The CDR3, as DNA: TGCAGCGTTGAAACGGGGGGGCCTAATGAGCAGTTCTTC.

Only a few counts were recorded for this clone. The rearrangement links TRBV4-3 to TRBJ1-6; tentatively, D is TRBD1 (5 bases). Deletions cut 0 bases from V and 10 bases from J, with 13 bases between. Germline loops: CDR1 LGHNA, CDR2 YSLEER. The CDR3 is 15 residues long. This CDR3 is CASSQEGKGNSPLHF. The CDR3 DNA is TGCGCCAGCAGCCAAGAGGGAAAGGGGAACTCACCCCTCCACTTT.

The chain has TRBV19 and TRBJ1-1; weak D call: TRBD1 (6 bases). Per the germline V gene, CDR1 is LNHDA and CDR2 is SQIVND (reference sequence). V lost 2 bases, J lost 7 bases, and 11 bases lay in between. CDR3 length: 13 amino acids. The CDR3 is CASSIIGTLEAFF. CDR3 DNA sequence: TGTGCCAGTAGTATAATAGGGACACTTGAAGCTTTCTTT.

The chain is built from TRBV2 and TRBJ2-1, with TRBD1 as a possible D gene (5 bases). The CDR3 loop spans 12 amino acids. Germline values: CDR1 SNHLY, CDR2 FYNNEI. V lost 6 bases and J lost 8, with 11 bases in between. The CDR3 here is CASRYTGDEQFF. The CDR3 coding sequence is TGTGCCAGCAGATACACAGGAGATGAGCAGTTCTTC.

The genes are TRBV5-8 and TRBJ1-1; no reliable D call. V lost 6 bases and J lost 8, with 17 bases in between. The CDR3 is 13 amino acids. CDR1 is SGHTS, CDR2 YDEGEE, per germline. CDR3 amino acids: CASTFKGEAEAFF. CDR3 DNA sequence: TGTGCCAGCACCTTCAAAGGCGAGGCGGAAGCTTTCTTT.